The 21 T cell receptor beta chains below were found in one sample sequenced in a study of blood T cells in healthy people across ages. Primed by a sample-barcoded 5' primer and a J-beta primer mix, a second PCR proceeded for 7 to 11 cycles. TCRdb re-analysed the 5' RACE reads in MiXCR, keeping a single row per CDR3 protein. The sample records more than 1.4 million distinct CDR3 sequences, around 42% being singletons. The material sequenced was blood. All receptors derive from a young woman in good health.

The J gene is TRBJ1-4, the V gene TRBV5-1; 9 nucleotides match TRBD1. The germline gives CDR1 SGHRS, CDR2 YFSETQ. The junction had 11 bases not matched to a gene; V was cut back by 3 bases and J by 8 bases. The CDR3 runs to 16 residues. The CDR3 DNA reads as TGCGCCAGCAGCTCCGGCGAGACAGGGGGAGGCGAAAAACTGTTTTTT. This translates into CASSSGETGGGEKLFF.

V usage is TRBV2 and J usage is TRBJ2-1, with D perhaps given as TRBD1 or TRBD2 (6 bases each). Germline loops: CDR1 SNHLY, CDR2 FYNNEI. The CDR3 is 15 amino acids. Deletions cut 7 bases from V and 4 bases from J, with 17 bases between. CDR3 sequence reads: CASKGRTALYNEQFF. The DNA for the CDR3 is TGTGCCAGCAAAGGGAGGACAGCGCTTTACAATGAGCAGTTCTTC.

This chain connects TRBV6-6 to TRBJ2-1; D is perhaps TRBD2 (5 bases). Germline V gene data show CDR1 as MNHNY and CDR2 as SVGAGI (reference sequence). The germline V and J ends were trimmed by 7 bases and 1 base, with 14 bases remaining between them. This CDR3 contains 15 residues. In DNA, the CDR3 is TGTGCCAGCATTCAAAGCGGTTATTCCTACAATGAGCAGTTCTTC. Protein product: CASIQSGYSYNEQFF.

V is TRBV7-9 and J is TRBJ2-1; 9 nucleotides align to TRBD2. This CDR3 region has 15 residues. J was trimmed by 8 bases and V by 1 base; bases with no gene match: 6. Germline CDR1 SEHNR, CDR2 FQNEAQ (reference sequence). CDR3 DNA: TGTGCCAGCAGCTTAGTCCAGCGGGGGGTTGATGAGCAGTTCTTC. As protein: CASSLVQRGVDEQFF.

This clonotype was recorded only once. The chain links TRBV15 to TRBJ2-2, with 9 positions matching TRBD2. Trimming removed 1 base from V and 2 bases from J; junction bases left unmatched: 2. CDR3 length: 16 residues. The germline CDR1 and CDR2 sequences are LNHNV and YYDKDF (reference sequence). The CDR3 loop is CATSRGLAVNTGELFF. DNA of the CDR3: TGTGCCACCAGCAGAGGACTAGCGGTTAACACCGGGGAGCTGTTTTTT.

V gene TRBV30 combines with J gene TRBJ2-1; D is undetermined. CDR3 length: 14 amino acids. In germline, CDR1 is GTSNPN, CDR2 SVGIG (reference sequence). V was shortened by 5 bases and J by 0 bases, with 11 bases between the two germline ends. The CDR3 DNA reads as TGTGCCTGGGCTCAGACAAGCTCCTACAATGAGCAGTTCTTC. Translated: CAWAQTSSYNEQFF. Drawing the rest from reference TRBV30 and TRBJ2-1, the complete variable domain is SQTIHQWPATLVQPVGSPLSLECTVEGTSNPNLYWYRQAAGRGLQLLFYSVGIGQISSEVPQNLSASRPQDRQFILSSKKLLLSDSGFYLCAWAQTSSYNEQFFGPGTRLTVL.

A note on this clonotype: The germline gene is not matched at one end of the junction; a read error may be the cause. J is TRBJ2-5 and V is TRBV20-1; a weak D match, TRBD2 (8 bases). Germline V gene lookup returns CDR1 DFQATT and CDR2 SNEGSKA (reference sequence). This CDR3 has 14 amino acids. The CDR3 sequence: CSAGTVAGLETQYF. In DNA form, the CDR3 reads TGTAGTGCTGGGACAGTAGCGGGATTAGAGACCCAGTACTTC.

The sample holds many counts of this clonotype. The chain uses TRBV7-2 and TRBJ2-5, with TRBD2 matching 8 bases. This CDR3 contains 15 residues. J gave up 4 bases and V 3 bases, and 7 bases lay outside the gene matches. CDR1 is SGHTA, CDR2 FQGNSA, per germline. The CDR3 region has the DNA TGTGCCAGCAGCTTTGTCGGGAGGGTTGGAGAGACCCAGTACTTC. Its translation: CASSFVGRVGETQYF.

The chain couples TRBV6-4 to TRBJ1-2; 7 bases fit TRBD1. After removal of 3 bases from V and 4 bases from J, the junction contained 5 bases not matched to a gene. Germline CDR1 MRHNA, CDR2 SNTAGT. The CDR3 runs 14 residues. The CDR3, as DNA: TGTGCCAGCAGTGATGAGGGGGCCGGCTATGGCTACACCTTC. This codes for CASSDEGAGYGYTF.

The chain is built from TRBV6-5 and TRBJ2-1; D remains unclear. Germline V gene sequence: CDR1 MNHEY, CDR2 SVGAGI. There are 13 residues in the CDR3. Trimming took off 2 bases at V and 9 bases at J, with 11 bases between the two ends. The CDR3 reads CASSYPNPGEQFF. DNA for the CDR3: TGTGCCAGCAGTTACCCGAATCCGGGTGAGCAGTTCTTC.

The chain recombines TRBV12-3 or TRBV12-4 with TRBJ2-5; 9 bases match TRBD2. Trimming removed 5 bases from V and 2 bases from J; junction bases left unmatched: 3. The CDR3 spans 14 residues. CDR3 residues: CASSRLADQETQYF. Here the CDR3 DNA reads TGTGCCAGCAGTCGACTAGCGGATCAAGAGACCCAGTACTTC.

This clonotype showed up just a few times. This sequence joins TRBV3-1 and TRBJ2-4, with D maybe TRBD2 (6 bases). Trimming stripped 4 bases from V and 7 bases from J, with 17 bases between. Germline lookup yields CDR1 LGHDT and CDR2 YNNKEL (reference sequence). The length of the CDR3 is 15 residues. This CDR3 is CASSLNRGSENIQYF. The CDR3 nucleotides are TGTGCCAGCAGCCTCAACCGGGGGAGTGAGAACATTCAGTACTTC.

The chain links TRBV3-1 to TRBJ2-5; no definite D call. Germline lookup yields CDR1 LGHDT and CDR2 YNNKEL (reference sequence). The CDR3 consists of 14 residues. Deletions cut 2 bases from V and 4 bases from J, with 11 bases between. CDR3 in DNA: TGTGCCAGCAGCCAATCAGGTCGGTTAGAGACCCAGTACTTC. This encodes CASSQSGRLETQYF.

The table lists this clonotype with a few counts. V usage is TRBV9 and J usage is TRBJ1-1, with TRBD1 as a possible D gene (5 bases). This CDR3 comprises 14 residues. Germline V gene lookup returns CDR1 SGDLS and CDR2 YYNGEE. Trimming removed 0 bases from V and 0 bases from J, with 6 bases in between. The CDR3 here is CASSVEGMNTEAFF. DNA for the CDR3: TGTGCCAGCAGCGTAGAGGGGATGAACACTGAAGCTTTCTTT.

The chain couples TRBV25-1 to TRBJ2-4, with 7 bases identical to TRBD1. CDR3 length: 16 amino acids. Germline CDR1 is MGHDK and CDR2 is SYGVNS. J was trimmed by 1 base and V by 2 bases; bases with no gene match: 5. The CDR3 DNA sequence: TGTGCCAGCAGTGAAGACAGGGAATTGGCCAAAAACATTCAGTACTTC. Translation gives CASSEDRELAKNIQYF.

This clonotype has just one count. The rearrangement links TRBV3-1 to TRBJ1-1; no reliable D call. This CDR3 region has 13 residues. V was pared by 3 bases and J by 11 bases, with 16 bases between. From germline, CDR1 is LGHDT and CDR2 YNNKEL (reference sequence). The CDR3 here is CASSQSFPGVAFF. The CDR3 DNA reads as TGTGCCAGCAGCCAGTCGTTCCCTGGGGTGGCTTTCTTT.

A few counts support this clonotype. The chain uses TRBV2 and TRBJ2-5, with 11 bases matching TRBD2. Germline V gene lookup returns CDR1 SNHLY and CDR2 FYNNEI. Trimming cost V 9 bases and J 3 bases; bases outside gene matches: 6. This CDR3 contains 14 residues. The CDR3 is CASMKGLAEETQYF. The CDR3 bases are TGTGCCAGTATGAAGGGACTAGCGGAAGAGACCCAGTACTTC.

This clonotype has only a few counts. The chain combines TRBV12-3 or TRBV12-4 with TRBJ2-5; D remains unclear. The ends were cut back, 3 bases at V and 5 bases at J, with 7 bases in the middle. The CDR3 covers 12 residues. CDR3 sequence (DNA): TGTGCCAGCAGTTTCCGGGTGGAGACCCAGTACTTC. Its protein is CASSFRVETQYF.

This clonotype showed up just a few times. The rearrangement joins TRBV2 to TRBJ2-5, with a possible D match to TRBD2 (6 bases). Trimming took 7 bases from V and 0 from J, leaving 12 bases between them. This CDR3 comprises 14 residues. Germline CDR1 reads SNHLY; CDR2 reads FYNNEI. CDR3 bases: TGTGCCAGCATAAGGGAGCGGGACCAAGAGACCCAGTACTTC. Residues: CASIRERDQETQYF.

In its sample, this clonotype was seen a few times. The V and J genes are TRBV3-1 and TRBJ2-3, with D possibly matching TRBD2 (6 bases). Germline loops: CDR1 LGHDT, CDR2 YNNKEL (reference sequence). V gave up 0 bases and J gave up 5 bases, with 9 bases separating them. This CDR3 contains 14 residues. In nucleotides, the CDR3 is TGTGCCAGCAGCCAAGAACTGGGAGGAGATACGCAGTATTTT. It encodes CASSQELGGDTQYF.

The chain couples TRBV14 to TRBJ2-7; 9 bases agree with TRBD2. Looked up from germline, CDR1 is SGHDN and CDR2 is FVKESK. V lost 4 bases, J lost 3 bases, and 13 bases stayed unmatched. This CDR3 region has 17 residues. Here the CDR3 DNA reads TGTGCCAGCAGCCCTCTCCGGACTAGCGAGGGTCTCTACGAGCAGTACTTC. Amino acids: CASSPLRTSEGLYEQYF.